This T cell receptor (beta chain) is from a study of graft-versus-host responses after intestinal transplantation. Turning to the study itself: In this cohort, recipients had multivisceral, liver-intestinal, or isolated intestinal transplants. All of the recipients had induction that used anti-thymocyte globulin, then tacrolimus and steroids for about 3 years. Study-level results: GvH clones appeared in recipient marrow, some first in ileum or blood.

This table comes from immunoSEQ multiplex PCR, and its TCRdb copy is limited to in-frame clones, with some not included. The table records about 25,000 clones, approximately 85% of them present only once. Remarks on this clone: What it recognizes is unknown.

V was shortened by 5 bases and J by 0 bases, with 2 bases between the two germline ends. This CDR3 is built from 12 residues. Germline CDR1 is SEHNR and CDR2 is FQNEAQ (reference sequence). The chain is built from TRBV7-9 and TRBJ1-5, with D hard to call. The material sequenced was PBMCs, taken approximately 450 days after intestinal transplant. This TCR came from a human patient who received an intestinal transplant, so some T cells may come from the graft donor. The CDR3 spells CASSVSNQPQHF. Here the CDR3 DNA reads TGTGCCAGCAGCGTTAGCAATCAGCCCCAGCATTTT.